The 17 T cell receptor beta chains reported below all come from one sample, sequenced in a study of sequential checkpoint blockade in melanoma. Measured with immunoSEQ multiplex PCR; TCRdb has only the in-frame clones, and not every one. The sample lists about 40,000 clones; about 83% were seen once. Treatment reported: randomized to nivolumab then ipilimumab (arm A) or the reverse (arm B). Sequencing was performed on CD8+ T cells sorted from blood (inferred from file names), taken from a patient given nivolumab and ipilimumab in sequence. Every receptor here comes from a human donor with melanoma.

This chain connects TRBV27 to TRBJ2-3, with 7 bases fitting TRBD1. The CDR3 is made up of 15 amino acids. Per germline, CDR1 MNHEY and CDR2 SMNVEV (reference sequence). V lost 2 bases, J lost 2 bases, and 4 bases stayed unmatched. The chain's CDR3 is CASSLGGQYTDTQYF. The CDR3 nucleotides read TGTGCCAGCAGTTTAGGGGGACAGTACACAGATACGCAGTATTTT.

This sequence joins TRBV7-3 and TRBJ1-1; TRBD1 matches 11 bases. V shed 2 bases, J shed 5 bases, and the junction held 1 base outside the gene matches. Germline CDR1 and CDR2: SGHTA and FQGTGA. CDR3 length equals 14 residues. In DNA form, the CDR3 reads TGTGCCAGCAGCTTAGGACAGGGGGCTACTGAAGCTTTCTTT. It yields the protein CASSLGQGATEAFF. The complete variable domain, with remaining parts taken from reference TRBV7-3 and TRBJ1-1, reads GAGVSQTPSNKVTEKGKYVELRCDPISGHTALYWYRQSLGQGPEFLIYFQGTGAADDSGLPNDRFFAVRPEGSVSTLKIQRTERGDSAVYLCASSLGQGATEAFFGQGTRLTVV.

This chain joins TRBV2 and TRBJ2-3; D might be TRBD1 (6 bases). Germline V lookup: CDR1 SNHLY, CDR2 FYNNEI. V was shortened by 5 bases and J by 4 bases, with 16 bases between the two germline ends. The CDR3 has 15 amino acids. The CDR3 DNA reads TGTGCCAGCAGTTCAAGACAGGAGTGGGCAGATACGCAGTATTTT. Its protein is CASSSRQEWADTQYF.

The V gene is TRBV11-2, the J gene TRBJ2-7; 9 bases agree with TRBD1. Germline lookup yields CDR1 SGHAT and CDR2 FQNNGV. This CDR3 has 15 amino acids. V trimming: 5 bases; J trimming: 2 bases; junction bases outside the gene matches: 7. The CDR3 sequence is CASSGRGTGTYEQYF. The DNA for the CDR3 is TGTGCCAGCAGCGGTAGGGGGACAGGGACCTACGAGCAGTACTTC.

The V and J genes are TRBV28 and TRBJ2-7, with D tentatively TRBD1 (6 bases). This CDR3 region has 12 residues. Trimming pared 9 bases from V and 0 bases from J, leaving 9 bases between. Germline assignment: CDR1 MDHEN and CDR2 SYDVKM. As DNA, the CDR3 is TGTGCCAGTACAGGGTTCTCCTACGAGCAGTACTTC. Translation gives CASTGFSYEQYF.

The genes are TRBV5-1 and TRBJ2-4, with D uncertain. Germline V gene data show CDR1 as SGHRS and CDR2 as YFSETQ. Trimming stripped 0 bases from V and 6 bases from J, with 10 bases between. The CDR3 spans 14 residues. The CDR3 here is CASSLAQQRNIQYF. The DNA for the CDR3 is TGCGCCAGCAGCTTGGCCCAACAGAGAAACATTCAGTACTTC. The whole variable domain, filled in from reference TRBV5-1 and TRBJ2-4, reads KAGVTQTPRYLIKTRGQQVTLSCSPISGHRSVSWYQQTPGQGLQFLFEYFSETQRNKGNFPGRFSGRQFSNSRSEMNVSTLELGDSALYLCASSLAQQRNIQYFGAGTRLSVL.

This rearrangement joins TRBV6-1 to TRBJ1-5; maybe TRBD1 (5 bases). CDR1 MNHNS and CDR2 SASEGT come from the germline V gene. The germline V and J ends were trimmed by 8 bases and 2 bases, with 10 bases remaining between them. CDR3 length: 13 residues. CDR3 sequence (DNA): TGTGCCAGCGGAGGGGAGGGCAATCAGCCCCAGCATTTT. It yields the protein CASGGEGNQPQHF.

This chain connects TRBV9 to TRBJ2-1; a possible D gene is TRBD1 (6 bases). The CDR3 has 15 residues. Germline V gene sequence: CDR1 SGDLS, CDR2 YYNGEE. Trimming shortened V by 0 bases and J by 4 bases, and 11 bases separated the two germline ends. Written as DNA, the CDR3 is TGTGCCAGCAGCGTAGAGGGGGACGAGTACAATGAGCAGTTCTTC. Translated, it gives CASSVEGDEYNEQFF.

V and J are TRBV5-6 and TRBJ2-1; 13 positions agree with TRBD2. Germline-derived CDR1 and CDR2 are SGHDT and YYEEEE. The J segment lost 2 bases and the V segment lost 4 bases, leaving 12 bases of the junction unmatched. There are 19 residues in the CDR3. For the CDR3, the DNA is TGTGCCAGCAGCGGAGGACTAGCGGGAGAAACTCCAACCTACAATGAGCAGTTCTTC. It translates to CASSGGLAGETPTYNEQFF. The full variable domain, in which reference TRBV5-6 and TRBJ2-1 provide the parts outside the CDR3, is DAGVTQSPTHLIKTRGQQVTLRCSPKSGHDTVSWYQQALGQGPQFIFQYYEEEERQRGNFPDRFSGHQFPNYSSELNVNALLLGDSALYLCASSGGLAGETPTYNEQFFGPGTRLTVL.

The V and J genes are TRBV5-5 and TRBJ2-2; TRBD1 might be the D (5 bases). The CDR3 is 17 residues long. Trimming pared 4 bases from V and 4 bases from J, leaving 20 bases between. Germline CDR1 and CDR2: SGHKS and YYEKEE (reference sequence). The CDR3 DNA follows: TGTGCCAGCAGCCCCCACTCCCTTAGGGGCAGCACCGGGGAGCTGTTTTTT. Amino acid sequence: CASSPHSLRGSTGELFF. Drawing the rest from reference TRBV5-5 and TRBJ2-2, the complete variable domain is DAGVTQSPTHLIKTRGQQVTLRCSPISGHKSVSWYQQVLGQGPQFIFQYYEKEERGRGNFPDRFSARQFPNYSSELNVNALLLGDSALYLCASSPHSLRGSTGELFFGEGSRLTVL.

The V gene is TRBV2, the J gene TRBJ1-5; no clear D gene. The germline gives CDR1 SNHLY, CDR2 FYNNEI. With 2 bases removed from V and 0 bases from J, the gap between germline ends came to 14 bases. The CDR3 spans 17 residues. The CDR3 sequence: CASSELSSGISNQPQHF. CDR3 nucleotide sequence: TGTGCCAGCAGTGAATTGTCGTCGGGAATTAGCAATCAGCCCCAGCATTTT.

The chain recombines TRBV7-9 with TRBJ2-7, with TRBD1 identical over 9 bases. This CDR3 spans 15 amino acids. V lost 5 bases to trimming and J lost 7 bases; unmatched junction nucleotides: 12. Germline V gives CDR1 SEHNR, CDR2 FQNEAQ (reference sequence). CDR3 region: CASSPPDRGLGEQYF. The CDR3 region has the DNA TGTGCCAGCAGCCCACCGGACAGGGGATTAGGGGAGCAGTACTTC.

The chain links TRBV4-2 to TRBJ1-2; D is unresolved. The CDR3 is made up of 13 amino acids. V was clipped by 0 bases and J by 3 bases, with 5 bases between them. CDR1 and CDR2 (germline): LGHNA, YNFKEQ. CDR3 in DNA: TGTGCCAGCAGCCAAGACCCTTACTATGGCTACACCTTC. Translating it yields CASSQDPYYGYTF.

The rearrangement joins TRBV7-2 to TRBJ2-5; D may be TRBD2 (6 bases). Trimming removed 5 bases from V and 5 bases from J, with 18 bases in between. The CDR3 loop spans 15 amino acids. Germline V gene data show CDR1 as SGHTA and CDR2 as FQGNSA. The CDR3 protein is CASSDDSSVVETQYF. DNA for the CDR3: TGTGCCAGCAGCGACGACTCTAGCGTTGTCGAGACCCAGTACTTC.

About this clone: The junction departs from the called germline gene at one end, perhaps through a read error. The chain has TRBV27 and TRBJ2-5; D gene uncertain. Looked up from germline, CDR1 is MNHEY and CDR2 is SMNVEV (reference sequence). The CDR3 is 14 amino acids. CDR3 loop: CASSSGWSQGTQYF. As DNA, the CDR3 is TGTGCCAGCAGTTCAGGATGGTCTCAAGGGACCCAGTACTTC.

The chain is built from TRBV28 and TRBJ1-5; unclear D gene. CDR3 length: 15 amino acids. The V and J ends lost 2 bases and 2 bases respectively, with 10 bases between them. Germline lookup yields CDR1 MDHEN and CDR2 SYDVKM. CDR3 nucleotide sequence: TGTGCCAGCAGTTTAGAGAGGGATGGCAATCAGCCCCAGCATTTT. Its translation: CASSLERDGNQPQHF.

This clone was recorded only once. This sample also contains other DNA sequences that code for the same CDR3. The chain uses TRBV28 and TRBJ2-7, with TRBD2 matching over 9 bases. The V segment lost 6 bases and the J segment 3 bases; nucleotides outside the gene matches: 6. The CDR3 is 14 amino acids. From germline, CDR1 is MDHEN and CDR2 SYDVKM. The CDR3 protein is CASRALAGVYEQYF. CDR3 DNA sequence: TGTGCCAGCAGAGCCTTAGCGGGGGTCTACGAGCAGTACTTC.